One and the same sample provided the 20 T cell receptor beta chains below, sequenced in a study of blood T cell repertoires in COVID-19. TCRdb's table, derived via immunoSEQ multiplex PCR, lists solely in-frame clones and lacks some. The sample lists under 300,000 clones, approximately 87% occurring once. Sequencing was performed on peripheral blood. These receptors were taken from a man aged 55-75 years who had recovered from COVID-19.

This clone was found many times. V usage is TRBV5-1 and J usage is TRBJ1-1, with a weak D call TRBD1 (6 bases). There are 14 residues in the CDR3. The ends were cut back, 0 bases at V and 4 bases at J, with 10 bases in the middle. Per germline, CDR1 SGHRS and CDR2 YFSETQ. The CDR3: CASSLDGGGTEAFF. CDR3 DNA: TGCGCCAGCAGCTTGGATGGGGGCGGCACTGAAGCTTTCTTT.

V usage is TRBV5-1 and J usage is TRBJ1-2; D is unresolved. Deletions cut 0 bases from V and 8 bases from J, with 11 bases between. The CDR3 totals 13 residues. Germline V gives CDR1 SGHRS, CDR2 YFSETQ. The CDR3 bases are TGCGCCAGCAGCTTGGAGCAGCCCAGGGGCTACACCTTC. The encoded protein is CASSLEQPRGYTF.

The CDR3 nucleotides read TGCGCCAGCAGTGATTTACAGGGGGGGGGTAATTCACCCCTCCACTTT. Its protein product is CASSDLQGGGNSPLHF. The genes are TRBV10-1 and TRBJ1-6; the match to TRBD1 covers 8 bases. CDR3 length equals 16 residues. Germline values: CDR1 WNHNN, CDR2 SYGVQD (reference sequence). The junction had 7 bases not matched to a gene; V was cut back by 3 bases and J by 6 bases.

The chain uses TRBV3-1 (or the pseudogene TRBV3-2) and TRBJ2-5; D uncertain. The germline CDR1 and CDR2 sequences are LGHDT and YNNKEL (reference sequence). The CDR3 extends over 16 amino acids. Trimming removed 3 bases at V and 5 bases at J, with 19 bases between. The CDR3, as DNA: TGTGCCAGCAGCCATTTCGGTTTGGGCGTTACCGAGACCCAGTACTTC. It translates to CASSHFGLGVTETQYF.

This chain uses TRBV7-9 with TRBJ2-6; tentatively, D is TRBD1 (6 bases). The germline V gene encodes CDR1 SEHNR and CDR2 FQNEAQ (reference sequence). The CDR3 consists of 18 residues. V lost 0 bases to trimming and J lost 2 bases, with 14 bases between them. The DNA of the CDR3 is TGTGCCAGCAGCTTAGCGGGACACAAGGCTCCTGGGGCCAACGTCCTGACTTTC. This codes for CASSLAGHKAPGANVLTF.

The chain uses TRBV10-3 and TRBJ1-5; no clear D. The ends were cut back, 0 bases at V and 4 bases at J, with 4 bases in the middle. This CDR3 contains 13 residues. Germline V gene lookup returns CDR1 ENHRY and CDR2 SYGVKD. The CDR3 is CAISESLNQPQHF. The DNA of the CDR3 is TGTGCCATCAGTGAGTCGTTAAATCAGCCCCAGCATTTT.

This rearrangement joins TRBV6-5 to TRBJ1-2; D possibly corresponds to TRBD1 (5 bases). V gave up 6 bases and J gave up 4 bases, with 15 bases separating them. The CDR3 extends over 14 amino acids. Germline loops: CDR1 MNHEY, CDR2 SVGAGI. The CDR3 bases are TGTGCCAGCAGCACACGCGACAGACCCTATGGCTACACCTTC. Translating gives CASSTRDRPYGYTF.

The chain combines TRBV3-1 (or the pseudogene TRBV3-2) with TRBJ2-7; TRBD2 agrees at 10 bases. The CDR3 covers 15 residues. CDR1 is LGHDT, CDR2 YNNKEL, per germline (reference sequence). V shed 1 base, J shed 5 bases, and the junction held 5 bases outside the gene matches. DNA for the CDR3: TGTGCCAGCAGCCAAGTGGGTAGCGGGAGGCACGAGCAGTACTTC. Amino acids: CASSQVGSGRHEQYF.

This chain links TRBV5-1 with TRBJ2-7; 9 bases are a match to TRBD1. CDR3 length equals 15 residues. Germline V lookup: CDR1 SGHRS, CDR2 YFSETQ. V lost 5 bases and J lost 2; bases outside the gene matches: 8. The CDR3 DNA sequence: TGCGCCAGCAGAACCCAGGGACAGGGCACCTACGAGCAGTACTTC. Protein sequence: CASRTQGQGTYEQYF.

This clone was seen just once. This chain uses TRBV28 with TRBJ1-3, with TRBD1 matching over 10 bases. The V gene's germline CDR1 is MDHEN and CDR2 SYDVKM. V lost 6 bases to trimming and J lost 3 bases; unmatched junction nucleotides: 5. The CDR3 runs to 15 residues. The CDR3 DNA reads as TGTGCCAGCAGGAGACAGGGGGCAAGTGGAAACACCATATATTTT. It yields the protein CASRRQGASGNTIYF. Filled out from reference TRBV28 and TRBJ1-3, the complete variable domain reads DVKVTQSSRYLVKRTGEKVFLECVQDMDHENMFWYRQDPGLGLRLIYFSYDVKMKEKGDIPEGYSVSREKKERFSLILESASTNQTSMYLCASRRQGASGNTIYFGEGSWLTVV.

The chain uses TRBV6-6 and TRBJ1-1; 7 bases are shared with TRBD1. Trimming at V came to 2 bases and at J to 5 bases, leaving 5 bases not matched to a gene. This CDR3 region has 14 residues. Looked up from germline, CDR1 is MNHNY and CDR2 is SVGAGI (reference sequence). The CDR3 DNA reads as TGTGCCAGCAGTTACGACAGGGCGGATACTGAAGCTTTCTTT. This translates into CASSYDRADTEAFF.

The V call is TRBV28, the J call TRBJ1-6, with D perhaps TRBD1 (5 bases). V lost 6 bases, J lost 9 bases, and 9 bases lay in between. This CDR3 is built from 12 residues. Germline CDR1 reads MDHEN; CDR2 reads SYDVKM. The CDR3: CASRTRVSPLHF. CDR3 nucleotide sequence: TGTGCCAGCAGGACCAGGGTTTCACCCCTCCACTTT.

This clone was counted between two and nine times. V gene TRBV12-3 or TRBV12-4 combines with J gene TRBJ2-2; no clear D. Trimming removed 6 bases from V and 5 bases from J, with 7 bases in between. There are 12 residues in the CDR3. The CDR3, as DNA: TGTGCCAGCAGAACCCAGACCGGGGAGCTGTTTTTT. This sequence encodes CASRTQTGELFF.

The chain employs TRBV5-1 and TRBJ1-6; D possibly corresponds to TRBD1 (6 bases). The V and J ends lost 4 bases and 6 bases respectively, with 17 bases between them. The germline CDR1 and CDR2 sequences are SGHRS and YFSETQ. The CDR3 totals 16 residues. The CDR3 protein is CASSREHRAVNSPLHF. In nucleotides, the CDR3 is TGCGCCAGCAGCCGTGAACACAGGGCCGTTAATTCACCCCTCCACTTT.

Note on this clone: At one end the junction does not follow the germline gene, possibly because of a read error. The CDR3 coding sequence is TGTGCTAGCAGCTCCAACAACCTCGGTCCGCGGGGGGGCCAAGAGACCCAGTACTTC. This translates into CASSSNNLGPRGGQETQYF. V and J are TRBV7-7 and TRBJ2-5; 9 bases map to TRBD2. CDR3 length equals 19 residues. Germline V gives CDR1 SSHAT, CDR2 FNYEAQ (reference sequence).

The V gene is TRBV5-1, the J gene TRBJ1-4; weak D call: TRBD1 (6 bases). V lost 4 bases to trimming and J lost 6 bases, with 19 bases between them. This CDR3 comprises 16 residues. From germline, CDR1 is SGHRS and CDR2 YFSETQ. The CDR3 region is CASSPEYGGRYEKLFF. CDR3 nucleotides: TGCGCCAGCAGCCCGGAGTACGGGGGGCGATATGAAAAACTGTTTTTT.

There are a few counts of this clone. This chain links TRBV27 with TRBJ1-1, with D possibly being TRBD1 (5 bases). Germline values: CDR1 MNHEY, CDR2 SMNVEV (reference sequence). V was clipped by 4 bases and J by 0 bases, with 6 bases between them. This CDR3 spans 13 amino acids. Written as DNA, the CDR3 is TGTGCCAGCAGTTCAGGGATGAACACTGAAGCTTTCTTT. It is translated as CASSSGMNTEAFF.

This clone was seen a single time. The chain combines TRBV10-3 with TRBJ2-5; TRBD1 aligns across 9 bases. This CDR3 is built from 13 residues. V dropped 6 bases and J dropped 5; count of bases not matched to a gene: 4. The germline V gene encodes CDR1 ENHRY and CDR2 SYGVKD. The CDR3 nucleotides read TGTGCCATCAGCGGGACAGGGTGGGAGACCCAGTACTTC. It specifies CAISGTGWETQYF.

The rearrangement links TRBV5-1 to TRBJ1-4; 7 positions agree with TRBD1. CDR1 and CDR2 from the germline V gene are SGHRS and YFSETQ. V was pared by 1 base and J by 3 bases, with 0 bases of the junction left unmatched. The CDR3 runs to 14 residues. The CDR3 reads CASSLQGANEKLFF. For the CDR3, the DNA is TGCGCCAGCAGCTTGCAGGGGGCTAATGAAAAACTGTTTTTT. Full variable domain (missing parts from reference TRBV5-1 and TRBJ1-4): KAGVTQTPRYLIKTRGQQVTLSCSPISGHRSVSWYQQTPGQGLQFLFEYFSETQRNKGNFPGRFSGRQFSNSRSEMNVSTLELGDSALYLCASSLQGANEKLFFGSGTQLSVL.

The chain carries TRBV18 and TRBJ2-3; 8 bases agree with TRBD1. Trimming cost V 5 bases and J 0 bases; bases outside gene matches: 4. The CDR3 consists of 15 residues. CDR1 is KGHSH and CDR2 is LQKENI in the germline V gene. The chain's CDR3 is CASSSRQGSTDTQYF. The DNA for the CDR3 is TGTGCCAGCTCATCCAGACAGGGGAGCACAGATACGCAGTATTTT. Supplemented by reference TRBV18 and TRBJ2-3, the full variable domain reads NAGVMQNPRHLVRRRGQEARLRCSPMKGHSHVYWYRQLPEEGLKFMVYLQKENIIDESGMPKERFSAEFPKEGPSILRIQQVVRGDSAAYFCASSSRQGSTDTQYFGPGTRLTVL.